The 23 T cell receptor beta chains reported below all come from one sample, sequenced in a study of CD4 T cells in relation to SARS-CoV-2 and coronaviruses. The data were produced by immunoSEQ multiplex PCR, yet TCRdb's version contains in-frame clones alone and is incomplete. This repertoire shows 30,000 to 45,000 clones, roughly 90% found once; its top ten account for roughly 10%. Sequencing used memory CD4+ T cells from PBMCs. These receptors all come from an adult with COVID-19.

V is TRBV30 and J is TRBJ2-1, with a tentative D call TRBD2 (5 bases). The V and J ends lost 5 bases and 7 bases respectively, with 12 bases between them. The CDR3 contains 12 residues. Germline CDR1 reads GTSNPN; CDR2 reads SVGIG (reference sequence). The CDR3 nucleotides are TGTGCCTGGGGGGAGACCTTGAATGAGCAGTTCTTC. The encoded protein is CAWGETLNEQFF.

This clone was seen only once. The gene calls are TRBV27 and TRBJ1-2; D is unresolved. Trimming cost V 3 bases and J 6 bases, with 17 bases left between them. Germline V gene data show CDR1 as MNHEY and CDR2 as SMNVEV (reference sequence). This CDR3 is 15 amino acids long. CDR3 sequence reads: CASSFSYRGEDGYTF. In DNA form, the CDR3 reads TGTGCCAGCAGTTTTTCCTATCGGGGAGAGGATGGCTACACCTTC.

V is TRBV6-5 and J is TRBJ2-3, with D possibly TRBD1 on 6 matching bases. Trimming removed 9 bases at V and 2 bases at J, with 18 bases between. In germline, CDR1 is MNHEY, CDR2 SVGAGI. CDR3 size: 15 residues. The DNA of the CDR3 is TGTGCCAGTCGCCGACAGGCGTCATTCACAGATACGCAGTATTTT. Its translation is CASRRQASFTDTQYF.

The V gene is TRBV7-2, the J gene TRBJ2-1; tentatively, D is TRBD2 (5 bases). Germline V gene sequence: CDR1 SGHTA, CDR2 FQGNSA. This CDR3 contains 13 residues. The V end lost 1 base, the J end lost 10 bases, and 11 bases lay between the germline ends. In nucleotides, the CDR3 is TGTGCCAGCAGCTTAGTGGCAGCGGTCGAGCAGTTCTTC. Protein sequence: CASSLVAAVEQFF.

This clone was seen only a few times. V gene TRBV5-1 combines with J gene TRBJ2-5; 8 bases are a match to TRBD1. Germline V gene sequence: CDR1 SGHRS, CDR2 YFSETQ. With 1 base clipped from V and 1 base from J, the junction kept 0 bases outside the gene matches. The CDR3 length is 14 residues. The CDR3 DNA reads TGCGCCAGCAGCTTGCAGGGGGCCCAAGAGACCCAGTACTTC. Its translation is CASSLQGAQETQYF.

The V gene is TRBV6-4, the J gene TRBJ2-2, with 8 bases aligning to TRBD2. V lost 0 bases and J lost 3; bases outside the gene matches: 0. The germline CDR1 and CDR2 sequences are MRHNA and SNTAGT. This CDR3 contains 15 residues. CDR3 DNA: TGTGCCAGCAGTGACTCTAGCGGGGACACCGGGGAGCTGTTTTTT. Amino acid sequence: CASSDSSGDTGELFF.

V is TRBV5-4 and J is TRBJ2-4; no clear D gene. The V and J ends lost 0 bases and 0 bases respectively, with 10 bases between them. This CDR3 spans 16 amino acids. Germline-derived CDR1 and CDR2 are SGHNT and YYREEE (reference sequence). CDR3 sequence reads: CASSLGGLQAKNIQYF. Here the CDR3 DNA reads TGTGCCAGCAGCTTGGGGGGTCTTCAAGCCAAAAACATTCAGTACTTC.

The gene calls are TRBV18 and TRBJ2-7; D is ambiguous. This CDR3 has 13 amino acids. From germline, CDR1 is KGHSH and CDR2 LQKENI. Trimming stripped 5 bases from V and 2 bases from J, with 10 bases between. DNA for the CDR3: TGTGCCAGCTCAGATGACGGTACCTACGAGCAGTACTTC. This gives the protein CASSDDGTYEQYF.

The rearrangement joins TRBV7-2 to TRBJ2-2, with D unresolved. The length of the CDR3 is 12 residues. Germline CDR1 is SGHTA and CDR2 is FQGNSA. Trimming cost V 3 bases and J 5 bases, with 4 bases left between them. CDR3: CASSFKTGELFF. The CDR3 nucleotides are TGTGCCAGCAGCTTTAAGACCGGGGAGCTGTTTTTT.

The chain couples TRBV5-1 to TRBJ2-7; perhaps TRBD1 as D (6 bases). V was clipped by 4 bases and J by 3 bases, with 17 bases between them. The CDR3 contains 15 residues. CDR1 is SGHRS, CDR2 YFSETQ, per germline. The CDR3 loop is CASSRGQDRLYEQYF. For the CDR3, the DNA is TGCGCCAGCAGCCGAGGCCAGGACAGACTCTACGAGCAGTACTTC.

V gene TRBV6-5 combines with J gene TRBJ2-3; 10 bases match TRBD1. The CDR3 extends over 15 amino acids. V trimming: 6 bases; J trimming: 1 base; junction bases outside the gene matches: 4. The germline CDR1 and CDR2 sequences are MNHEY and SVGAGI. CDR3 residues: CASRDRGLGTDTQYF. The CDR3 DNA is TGTGCCAGCAGGGACAGGGGGTTGGGCACAGATACGCAGTATTTT.

The chain uses TRBV11-2 and TRBJ2-5, with 8 bases fitting TRBD2. Germline V CDR1 and CDR2: SGHAT, FQNNGV. J was trimmed by 7 bases and V by 1 base; bases with no gene match: 11. This CDR3 region has 16 residues. CDR3 bases: TGTGCCAGCAGCTTAGGTGGAGTAGCGGGGTTACGGACCCAGTACTTC. It codes for CASSLGGVAGLRTQYF.

V is TRBV29-1 and J is TRBJ2-7, with D perhaps TRBD1 or TRBD2 (5 bases each). CDR1 SQVTM and CDR2 ANQGSEA come from the germline V gene. The CDR3 sequence is 12 residues long. The germline V and J ends were trimmed by 4 bases and 2 bases, with 9 bases remaining between them. CDR3 region: CSVAEGTYEQYF. In DNA form, the CDR3 reads TGCAGCGTTGCTGAGGGGACCTACGAGCAGTACTTC.

The chain is built from TRBV14 and TRBJ1-3, with D maybe TRBD1 (6 bases). This CDR3 has 17 amino acids. CDR1 and CDR2 from the germline V gene are SGHDN and FVKESK. Trimming stripped 1 base from V and 4 bases from J, with 17 bases between. The CDR3 coding sequence is TGTGCCAGCAGCCAAGCGGCGAACAGGGTCGTAGGAAACACCATATATTTT. This gives the protein CASSQAANRVVGNTIYF.

The genes are TRBV7-2 and TRBJ2-7; 14 bases map to TRBD2. The CDR3 length is 17 residues. V was clipped by 5 bases and J by 5 bases; unmatched bases: 11. CDR1 and CDR2 from the germline V gene are SGHTA and FQGNSA. The DNA of the CDR3 is TGTGCCAGCAGCCCCCAAATGACTAGCGGGGGGGCCCACGAGCAGTACTTC. It encodes CASSPQMTSGGAHEQYF.

The chain combines TRBV10-2 with TRBJ1-2; 10 nucleotides match TRBD1. The germline V gene has CDR1 WSHSY and CDR2 SAAADI. With V trimmed by 6 bases and J by 6 bases, 4 bases remained unmatched. The CDR3 is made up of 13 amino acids. The CDR3 region is CASSLGTGDGYTF. CDR3 DNA: TGCGCCAGCAGCCTCGGGACAGGGGATGGCTACACCTTC.

This chain uses TRBV18 with TRBJ2-5; D may be TRBD2 (6 bases). Looked up from germline, CDR1 is KGHSH and CDR2 is LQKENI. V was shortened by 2 bases and J by 2 bases, with 9 bases between the two germline ends. CDR3 length: 14 residues. The CDR3 is CASSPSGAQETQYF. The CDR3 bases are TGTGCCAGCTCACCATCGGGAGCTCAAGAGACCCAGTACTTC.

The chain carries TRBV11-1 and TRBJ1-3; no clear D. The V end was cut by 2 bases, the J end by 4 bases, with 15 bases between. This CDR3 is 16 amino acids long. Germline values: CDR1 SGHAT, CDR2 FQDESV (reference sequence). The chain's CDR3 is CASSLIAQLGGNTIYF. The CDR3 DNA sequence: TGTGCCAGCAGCTTAATCGCCCAGCTGGGCGGAAACACCATATATTTT.

The V gene is TRBV5-6, the J gene TRBJ2-7, with 9 bases that match TRBD1. The J segment lost 2 bases and the V segment lost 3 bases, leaving 6 bases of the junction unmatched. CDR1 SGHDT and CDR2 YYEEEE come from the germline V gene. The CDR3 is made up of 15 amino acids. The CDR3 DNA sequence: TGTGCCAGCAGCTCGCAGACAGGGGGTACCTACGAGCAGTACTTC. Translated, it gives CASSSQTGGTYEQYF.

The table lists this clone with a count of one. V gene TRBV6-5 combines with J gene TRBJ1-2, with a tentative D call TRBD1 (5 bases). The CDR3 runs 13 residues. Trimming took 4 bases from V and 5 from J, leaving 11 bases between them. CDR1 and CDR2 from the germline V gene are MNHEY and SVGAGI. The CDR3 DNA reads as TGTGCCAGCAGTTCGGACAATAAGTATGGCTACACCTTC. Translated, it gives CASSSDNKYGYTF.

The chain is built from TRBV15 and TRBJ2-1; D unclear. CDR3 length: 13 residues. The germline V gene has CDR1 LNHNV and CDR2 YYDKDF (reference sequence). V was pared by 1 base and J by 10 bases, with 11 bases between. DNA of the CDR3: TGTGCCACCAGCAGAGGGTCTAGTACGGAGCAGTTCTTC. Translating it yields CATSRGSSTEQFF.

The genes are TRBV11-1 and TRBJ2-7; TRBD2 might be the D (6 bases). Germline loops: CDR1 SGHAT, CDR2 FQDESV (reference sequence). Trimming removed 5 bases from V and 3 bases from J, with 17 bases in between. This CDR3 is built from 15 residues. CDR3 sequence reads: CASSPRGRGGYEQYF. DNA for the CDR3: TGTGCCAGCAGCCCCCGGGGACGGGGAGGCTACGAGCAGTACTTC.

The chain recombines TRBV6-1 with TRBJ1-2; no firm D call. CDR1 and CDR2 from the germline V gene are MNHNS and SASEGT. The CDR3 is 13 residues long. The V gene lost 3 bases and the J gene lost 7 bases, with 12 bases spanning the gap. For the CDR3, the DNA is TGTGCCAGCAGTGATCCGGATTTTTCTGGCTACACCTTC. The encoded protein is CASSDPDFSGYTF.